Below, 25 T cell receptor beta chains from the same sample are listed, as sequenced in a study of blood T cell repertoires in COVID-19. Profiling relied on immunoSEQ multiplex PCR, and the TCRdb table lists in-frame clones only, not all of them. This table holds fewer than 250,000 clones, roughly 82% found once. The specimen sequenced was peripheral blood. These receptors were taken from a woman in her seventies with acute or convalescent COVID-19.

With regard to this clone: The junction differs from germline at one of its ends, possibly a read error. This chain connects TRBV6-6 to TRBJ1-1; a possible D gene is TRBD1 (6 bases). CDR1 MNHNY and CDR2 SVGAGI come from the germline V gene (reference sequence). This CDR3 comprises 11 residues. In DNA, the CDR3 is TGTGCCAGCAGTTACGACAGGACGATCCTCTTT. It is translated as CASSYDRTILF.

This chain joins TRBV7-2 and TRBJ1-4; 7 bases match TRBD1. This CDR3 region has 16 residues. Germline V gene sequence: CDR1 SGHTA, CDR2 FQGNSA. Germline trimming cut 5 bases from V and 0 bases from J; bases unmatched to any gene: 6. The CDR3 loop is CASSTDRPATNEKLFF. CDR3 nucleotides: TGTGCCAGCAGCACGGACAGGCCGGCAACTAATGAAAAACTGTTTTTT. The variable domain in full, completed from reference TRBV7-2 and TRBJ1-4, reads GAGVSQSPSNKVTEKGKDVELRCDPISGHTALYWYRQSLGQGLEFLIYFQGNSAPDKSGLPSDRFSAERTGGSVSTLTIQRTQQEDSAVYLCASSTDRPATNEKLFFGSGTQLSVL.

The rearrangement joins TRBV2 to TRBJ1-1, with 9 bases identical to TRBD1. Trimming removed 5 bases from V and 4 bases from J; junction bases left unmatched: 5. The length of the CDR3 is 14 residues. Germline CDR1 is SNHLY and CDR2 is FYNNEI. The CDR3 is CASSTGGAGTEAFF. In nucleotides, the CDR3 is TGTGCCAGCAGTACAGGGGGCGCGGGCACTGAAGCTTTCTTT.

The V gene is TRBV7-2, the J gene TRBJ1-6; D is possibly TRBD1 (5 bases). The CDR3 loop spans 18 amino acids. Germline CDR1 and CDR2: SGHTA and FQGNSA. Trimming took 1 base from V and 9 from J, leaving 22 bases between them. The CDR3 protein is CASSLDLRQWRLGSPLHF. The CDR3 DNA is TGTGCCAGCAGCTTAGACCTCAGACAGTGGCGCTTGGGTTCACCCCTCCACTTT.

The rearrangement links TRBV27 to TRBJ2-1, with 10 bases that match TRBD1. The CDR3 contains 12 residues. Trimming took 6 bases from V and 9 from J; bases not matched to a gene: 2. Germline CDR1 MNHEY, CDR2 SMNVEV (reference sequence). The CDR3 region is CASRTGGGEQFF. CDR3 DNA: TGTGCCAGCAGGACAGGGGGCGGTGAGCAGTTCTTC.

The chain recombines TRBV21-1 with TRBJ1-3. TRBV21-1 is recorded as a pseudogene. The CDR3 is 18 residues long. CDR3 residues: CASSKTDQRLSSGNTIYF. Written as DNA, the CDR3 is TGTGCCAGCAGCAAAACGGATCAGAGGTTATCCTCTGGAAACACCATATATTTT.

J is TRBJ1-5 and V is TRBV2, with 7 nucleotides matching TRBD1. Germline CDR1 SNHLY, CDR2 FYNNEI. The junction had 3 bases not matched to a gene; V was cut back by 5 bases and J by 2 bases. This CDR3 has 14 amino acids. The CDR3 sequence: CASSTGQGNQPQHF. As DNA, the CDR3 is TGTGCCAGCAGTACCGGACAGGGCAATCAGCCCCAGCATTTT.

V is TRBV5-6 and J is TRBJ1-2; D not certain. Trimming shortened V by 0 bases and J by 4 bases, and 7 bases separated the two germline ends. The CDR3 is 13 residues long. Germline V gene data show CDR1 as SGHDT and CDR2 as YYEEEE. The CDR3 DNA is TGTGCCAGCAGCTTGGTCGCAGGCTATGGCTACACCTTC. It encodes CASSLVAGYGYTF.

The gene calls are TRBV7-2 and TRBJ1-2; D remains ambiguous. CDR3 length: 13 residues. The V end was cut by 4 bases, the J end by 0 bases, with 6 bases between. Germline lookup yields CDR1 SGHTA and CDR2 FQGNSA. In DNA form, the CDR3 reads TGTGCCAGCAGCTACAGTGCTAACTATGGCTACACCTTC. Amino acid sequence: CASSYSANYGYTF.

The chain couples TRBV19 to TRBJ1-4; D possibly corresponds to TRBD1 (5 bases). From germline, CDR1 is LNHDA and CDR2 SQIVND (reference sequence). V lost 5 bases to trimming and J lost 4 bases, with 11 bases between them. This CDR3 has 14 amino acids. CDR3 nucleotide sequence: TGTGCCAGTAGTGCGGGACGGAATAATGAAAAACTGTTTTTT. It is translated as CASSAGRNNEKLFF.

The chain uses TRBV23-1 and TRBJ1-3, with D tentatively TRBD1 (5 bases). TRBV23-1 is identified as an open reading frame with a role that is uncertain. This CDR3 has 19 amino acids. The V end lost 0 bases, the J end lost 3 bases, and 21 bases lay between the germline ends. For the CDR3, the DNA is TGCGCCAGCAGTCAATCGGGGGGAGATCCATCGGGAGGTGGAAACACCATATATTTT. Its translation is CASSQSGGDPSGGGNTIYF.

CDR3 DNA sequence: TGTGCCAGCAGCTTGGACGGACAGGGACCTACTAACTATGGCTACACCTTC. Its translation: CASSLDGQGPTNYGYTF. This chain uses TRBV5-5 with TRBJ1-2; 8 bases are a match to TRBD1. The V and J ends lost 0 bases and 0 bases, in that order; junction bases with no gene match: 7. This CDR3 is 17 amino acids long. The V gene's germline CDR1 is SGHKS and CDR2 YYEKEE (reference sequence).

The J gene is TRBJ2-1, the V gene TRBV6-5, with TRBD2 matching over 10 bases. The germline gives CDR1 MNHEY, CDR2 SVGAGI. With V trimmed by 8 bases and J by 4 bases, 2 bases remained unmatched. This CDR3 has 13 amino acids. CDR3 region: CASWTSGYNEQFF. Written as DNA, the CDR3 is TGTGCCAGCTGGACTAGCGGTTACAATGAGCAGTTCTTC.

The chain has TRBV27 and TRBJ1-1; D uncertain. Germline V gene sequence: CDR1 MNHEY, CDR2 SMNVEV (reference sequence). This CDR3 has 14 residues. Trimming shortened V by 4 bases and J by 8 bases, and 17 bases separated the two germline ends. The CDR3 here is CASSYQLRAGEAFF. The CDR3 coding sequence is TGTGCCAGCAGTTATCAGCTGAGGGCCGGAGAAGCTTTCTTT.

The chain has TRBV5-4 and TRBJ1-2, with TRBD1 matching 7 bases. V was pared by 4 bases and J by 5 bases, with 8 bases of the junction left unmatched. CDR1 is SGHNT, CDR2 YYREEE, per germline (reference sequence). The CDR3 spans 14 residues. CDR3 sequence (DNA): TGTGCCAGCAGCGCCCCAGGCAGGGGGTATGGCTACACCTTC. Translated, it gives CASSAPGRGYGYTF.

The chain recombines TRBV19 with TRBJ2-6, with 11 bases aligning to TRBD1. Germline V gene lookup returns CDR1 LNHDA and CDR2 SQIVND (reference sequence). V was pared by 9 bases and J by 3 bases, with 4 bases of the junction left unmatched. This CDR3 is built from 15 residues. In DNA, the CDR3 is TGTGCCAGCGGACAGGGGGCTGTTGGGGCCAACGTCCTGACTTTC. This sequence encodes CASGQGAVGANVLTF.

V and J are TRBV6-2 or TRBV6-3 and TRBJ1-1, with 8 bases fitting TRBD1. The V gene's germline CDR1 is MNHEY and CDR2 SVGEGT. The J segment lost 0 bases and the V segment lost 4 bases, leaving 4 bases of the junction unmatched. CDR3 size: 15 residues. CDR3 region: CASSFGQGLNTEAFF. The DNA for the CDR3 is TGTGCCAGCAGTTTCGGACAGGGCTTGAACACTGAAGCTTTCTTT.

The gene calls are TRBV5-1 and TRBJ1-1; TRBD1 matches at 8 bases. The CDR3 contains 16 residues. The J segment lost 5 bases and the V segment lost 4 bases, leaving 13 bases of the junction unmatched. Germline V gene data show CDR1 as SGHRS and CDR2 as YFSETQ. Here the CDR3 reads CASSASPGTGKTEAFF. In nucleotides, the CDR3 is TGCGCCAGCAGCGCATCCCCCGGGACAGGTAAAACTGAAGCTTTCTTT.

The chain uses TRBV19 and TRBJ1-2; D perhaps matches TRBD1 (5 bases). Germline V gene data show CDR1 as LNHDA and CDR2 as SQIVND (reference sequence). V was clipped by 3 bases and J by 3 bases, with 11 bases between them. This CDR3 region has 14 residues. CDR3 sequence reads: CASSISGPYYGYTF. In DNA, the CDR3 is TGTGCCAGTAGTATTTCAGGGCCGTACTATGGCTACACCTTC.

This clone has a handful of counts. The chain links TRBV18 to TRBJ1-2, with D possibly being TRBD1 (5 bases). The CDR3 sequence is 13 residues long. The V gene lost 4 bases and the J gene lost 4 bases, with 10 bases spanning the gap. Germline CDR1 and CDR2: KGHSH and LQKENI. CDR3 loop: CASSHDSPYGYTF. As DNA, the CDR3 is TGTGCCAGCTCACATGACAGTCCCTATGGCTACACCTTC.

The chain employs TRBV2 and TRBJ1-6; tentatively, D is TRBD1 (5 bases). CDR1 and CDR2 from the germline V gene are SNHLY and FYNNEI. V was trimmed by 7 bases and J by 8 bases, leaving 18 bases between them. CDR3 size: 15 residues. The CDR3 region is CASTGMSGGHSPLHF. The CDR3 region has the DNA TGTGCCAGCACCGGAATGTCGGGGGGTCATTCACCCCTCCACTTT.

The J gene is TRBJ2-2, the V gene TRBV4-3; 12 nucleotides align to TRBD1. V lost 4 bases, J lost 8 bases, and 8 bases stayed unmatched. CDR3 length: 16 amino acids. CDR1 is LGHNA, CDR2 YSLEER, per germline. CDR3 loop: CASSPDGTGGGGELFF. For the CDR3, the DNA is TGCGCCAGCAGCCCAGACGGGACAGGGGGCGGAGGGGAGCTGTTTTTT.

The chain uses TRBV28 and TRBJ2-2; 10 positions agree with TRBD2. The length of the CDR3 is 17 residues. V dropped 1 base and J dropped 6; count of bases not matched to a gene: 8. Germline CDR1 and CDR2: MDHEN and SYDVKM. The CDR3: CASSLSGAGGFPGELFF. DNA of the CDR3: TGTGCCAGCAGTTTATCCGGAGCGGGGGGGTTTCCCGGGGAGCTGTTTTTT.

This clone came up once. V gene TRBV5-6 combines with J gene TRBJ2-3; 8 bases agree with TRBD1. The CDR3 loop spans 15 amino acids. From germline, CDR1 is SGHDT and CDR2 YYEEEE. V lost 4 bases and J lost 1; bases outside the gene matches: 5. The chain's CDR3 is CASSGPGQGTDTQYF. CDR3 nucleotides: TGTGCCAGCAGCGGACCGGGACAGGGCACAGATACGCAGTATTTT.

This sequence joins TRBV19 and TRBJ2-3, with 12 bases matching TRBD2. With 10 bases clipped from V and 2 bases from J, the junction kept 7 bases outside the gene matches. Germline assignment: CDR1 LNHDA and CDR2 SQIVND (reference sequence). The CDR3 contains 15 residues. The CDR3 loop is CATMTSGGLTDTQYF. In DNA form, the CDR3 reads TGTGCCACCATGACTAGCGGGGGCCTCACAGATACGCAGTATTTT.